The 24 T cell receptor beta chains reported below all come from one sample, sequenced in a study of CD8 T cells in ankylosing spondylitis. TCRdb re-derived calls from the 5' RACE reads in MiXCR, one entry per CDR3 protein. The sample records 130,000 to 150,000 distinct CDR3 sequences, about 8% being singletons. Sequenced: synovial fluid, either unsorted or a sorted T cell fraction (not recorded which). These receptors were taken from a male donor with ankylosing spondylitis.

This clonotype was seen more than once but under ten times. The rearrangement links TRBV18 to TRBJ1-1; D is undetermined. This CDR3 is 17 amino acids long. The germline gives CDR1 KGHSH, CDR2 LQKENI. V lost 2 bases and J lost 5, with 21 bases in between. The CDR3 nucleotides read TGTGCCAGCTCACCATACGTACTGACAACCCTGGGTACTGAAGCTTTCTTT. Residues: CASSPYVLTTLGTEAFF.

This clonotype has only a few counts. The chain joins TRBV20-1 to TRBJ1-5; D call uncertain. The ends were cut back, 6 bases at V and 2 bases at J, with 11 bases in the middle. CDR1 is DFQATT, CDR2 SNEGSKA, per germline (reference sequence). The CDR3 spans 13 residues. The CDR3 sequence is CSAVREGNQPQHF. CDR3 DNA: TGCAGTGCCGTTAGAGAGGGCAATCAGCCCCAGCATTTT.

This clonotype was seen only a few times. This rearrangement joins TRBV4-1 to TRBJ2-1; 9 positions agree with TRBD2. The CDR3 covers 17 residues. The germline gives CDR1 MGHRA, CDR2 YSYEKL. V lost 4 bases and J lost 9; bases outside the gene matches: 16. CDR3 bases: TGCGCCAGCAGCCTAGTTTTAACGGCGGGAGGGCAAAGTGAGCAGTTCTTC. Residues: CASSLVLTAGGQSEQFF.

The chain carries TRBV25-1 and TRBJ2-1; 8 nucleotides agree with TRBD1. With V trimmed by 3 bases and J by 7 bases, 5 bases remained unmatched. CDR1 is MGHDK and CDR2 is SYGVNS in the germline V gene. CDR3 length: 14 amino acids. Written as DNA, the CDR3 is TGTGCCAGCAGTGAGACAGGGGATAGGAATGAGCAGTTCTTC. Residues: CASSETGDRNEQFF.

In its sample, this clonotype was seen many times. The gene calls are TRBV20-1 and TRBJ1-6; a weak D match, TRBD1 (5 bases). The germline V and J ends were trimmed by 2 bases and 4 bases, with 9 bases remaining between them. The CDR3 loop spans 14 amino acids. Germline CDR1 reads DFQATT; CDR2 reads SNEGSKA (reference sequence). CDR3 sequence (DNA): TGCAGTGCTAGAAAGACAGAATATAATTCACCCCTCCACTTT. It codes for CSARKTEYNSPLHF.

V and J are TRBV5-5 and TRBJ1-4; D unresolved. Per the germline V gene, CDR1 is SGHKS and CDR2 is YYEKEE (reference sequence). V gave up 0 bases and J gave up 10 bases, with 19 bases separating them. The CDR3 runs 16 residues. CDR3 bases: TGTGCCAGCAGCTTGGGGCAGGTCGGGGATTACAGAAAACTGTTTTTT. It encodes CASSLGQVGDYRKLFF. The variable domain in full, completed from reference TRBV5-5 and TRBJ1-4, reads DAGVTQSPTHLIKTRGQQVTLRCSPISGHKSVSWYQQVLGQGPQFIFQYYEKEERGRGNFPDRFSARQFPNYSSELNVNALLLGDSALYLCASSLGQVGDYRKLFFGSGTQLSVL.

This clonotype was found many times. The chain is built from TRBV12-3 or TRBV12-4 and TRBJ2-1; 11 bases line up with TRBD2. V dropped 3 bases and J dropped 8; count of bases not matched to a gene: 6. CDR3 length equals 15 residues. The CDR3 loop is CASSFFSGGADEQFF. In DNA form, the CDR3 reads TGTGCCAGCAGTTTTTTTAGCGGGGGGGCTGATGAGCAGTTCTTC.

This clonotype was seen many times. This chain joins TRBV12-3 or TRBV12-4 and TRBJ2-7; the match to TRBD2 covers 9 bases. V trimming: 5 bases; J trimming: 0 bases; junction bases outside the gene matches: 2. The CDR3 is 14 amino acids. The CDR3 sequence: CASSDSGSSYEQYF. CDR3 nucleotides: TGTGCCAGCAGTGATAGCGGGAGCTCCTACGAGCAGTACTTC.

This clonotype came up many times. This chain links TRBV7-6 with TRBJ1-2; D not certain. The CDR3 is made up of 13 amino acids. Germline V gene sequence: CDR1 SGHVS, CDR2 FNYEAQ. The V end was cut by 1 base, the J end by 8 bases, with 11 bases between. CDR3: CASSLVEDSGYTF. CDR3 DNA: TGTGCCAGCAGCTTAGTCGAGGATTCAGGCTACACCTTC. Together with reference TRBV7-6 and TRBJ1-2, the CDR3 gives the full variable domain: GAGVSQSPRYKVTKRGQDVALRCDPISGHVSLYWYRQALGQGPEFLTYFNYEAQQDKSGLPNDRFSAERPEGSISTLTIQRTEQRDSAMYRCASSLVEDSGYTFGSGTRLTVV.

In its sample, this clonotype was seen a few times. V and J are TRBV27 and TRBJ2-7; D may be TRBD1 or TRBD2 (5 bases each). V lost 7 bases and J lost 4, with 14 bases in between. This CDR3 is built from 13 residues. CDR1 is MNHEY and CDR2 is SMNVEV in the germline V gene (reference sequence). Here the CDR3 reads CASTMGPSYEQYF. The CDR3 region has the DNA TGTGCCAGCACCATGGGACCATCTTACGAGCAGTACTTC.

This clonotype was recorded many times. J is TRBJ2-5 and V is TRBV7-2; TRBD2 might be the D (6 bases). This CDR3 has 14 amino acids. CDR1 is SGHTA, CDR2 FQGNSA, per germline. V was pared by 1 base and J by 4 bases, with 10 bases between. The CDR3 reads CASSLGSGAETQYF. DNA of the CDR3: TGTGCCAGCAGCTTAGGTAGCGGCGCAGAGACCCAGTACTTC.

In this sample, this clonotype turned up many times. The genes are TRBV7-8 and TRBJ2-7; TRBD2 agrees at 7 bases. The V gene end was trimmed by 5 bases and the J gene end by 7 bases; junction bases not matched to a gene: 8. The CDR3 extends over 13 amino acids. Germline V gives CDR1 SGHVS, CDR2 FQNEAQ. CDR3 sequence: CASSVTSLGEQYF. CDR3 coding DNA: TGTGCCAGCAGCGTGACTAGCCTGGGGGAGCAGTACTTC.

This clonotype was seen ten or more times. V and J are TRBV9 and TRBJ2-5, with 12 bases aligning to TRBD2. The CDR3 runs to 16 residues. J was trimmed by 2 bases and V by 4 bases; bases with no gene match: 6. Germline assignment: CDR1 SGDLS and CDR2 YYNGEE. The CDR3 reads CASSSTGTSGQETQYF. The CDR3 bases are TGTGCCAGCAGCAGTACCGGGACTAGCGGGCAAGAGACCCAGTACTTC.

The rearrangement links TRBV30 to TRBJ2-7; D remains ambiguous. Deletions cut 0 bases from V and 2 bases from J, with 11 bases between. The CDR3 is 14 residues long. Germline V gene sequence: CDR1 GTSNPN, CDR2 SVGIG (reference sequence). CDR3: CAWSVKTSTYEQYF. The CDR3 region has the DNA TGTGCCTGGAGTGTAAAGACGTCCACCTACGAGCAGTACTTC.

This clonotype was observed many times. In DNA, the CDR3 is TGTGCCAGCAGCCAAGTACAGGGATATTTGCTTGGGGGTGAGCAGTTCTTC. Amino acids: CASSQVQGYLLGGEQFF. The rearrangement uses TRBV4-2 and TRBJ2-1, with TRBD1 as a possible D gene (6 bases). Per the germline V gene, CDR1 is LGHNA and CDR2 is YNFKEQ. The CDR3 covers 17 residues. V gave up 1 base and J gave up 9 bases, with 22 bases separating them.

This clonotype has a handful of counts. The chain links TRBV28 to TRBJ2-5; TRBD2 aligns across 14 bases. CDR1 is MDHEN and CDR2 is SYDVKM in the germline V gene. This CDR3 is built from 18 residues. V lost 0 bases and J lost 4; bases outside the gene matches: 7. The CDR3 loop reads CASSLWTSGGAGGETQYF. The CDR3 nucleotides read TGTGCCAGCAGTTTATGGACTAGCGGGGGGGCCGGGGGAGAGACCCAGTACTTC.

V is TRBV20-1 and J is TRBJ2-7; 8 bases fit TRBD1. J gave up 2 bases and V 3 bases, and 3 bases lay outside the gene matches. Germline V CDR1 and CDR2: DFQATT, SNEGSKA (reference sequence). The CDR3 totals 13 residues. The CDR3 DNA sequence: TGCAGTGCTAGCAGGGACAGGCCCTACGAGCAGTACTTC. This gives the protein CSASRDRPYEQYF.

This clonotype was found many times. The CDR3 region has the DNA TGTGCCAGCAGCGCCGGGACAGGGGCTTTCTTT. Its translation is CASSAGTGAFF. The chain has TRBV7-6 and TRBJ1-1; 9 bases agree with TRBD1. V shed 5 bases, J shed 11 bases, and the junction held 3 bases outside the gene matches. Germline V gene sequence: CDR1 SGHVS, CDR2 FNYEAQ. The CDR3 extends over 11 amino acids.

This clonotype was detected ten times or more. This chain joins TRBV18 and TRBJ1-2; D is unclear. Trimming cost V 3 bases and J 3 bases, with 8 bases left between them. The CDR3 covers 13 residues. CDR1 is KGHSH, CDR2 LQKENI, per germline. The CDR3 nucleotides read TGTGCCAGCTCACCCTTAGGATACTATGGCTACACCTTC. This translates into CASSPLGYYGYTF.

CDR3 nucleotides: TGCGCCAGCAGCTTGGGGTCAGGAGAGACCCAGTACTTC. This translates into CASSLGSGETQYF. J is TRBJ2-5 and V is TRBV5-1; no clear D. The CDR3 length is 13 residues. Trimming left V 0 bases short and J 4 bases short, with 7 bases between. The germline V gene encodes CDR1 SGHRS and CDR2 YFSETQ.

Only a few counts were recorded for this clonotype. The chain is built from TRBV6-1 and TRBJ1-1; tentative D call: TRBD1 (5 bases). Germline-derived CDR1 and CDR2 are MNHNS and SASEGT. The ends were cut back, 10 bases at V and 7 bases at J, with 22 bases in the middle. This CDR3 has 14 amino acids. The CDR3 is CATRIGGGPNEAFF. CDR3 coding DNA: TGTGCCACAAGAATCGGGGGGGGACCAAATGAAGCTTTCTTT.

This clonotype was found many times. J is TRBJ2-7 and V is TRBV7-2; possible D gene TRBD2, 5 bases. Germline assignment: CDR1 SGHTA and CDR2 FQGNSA. V lost 1 base and J 11 bases, leaving 15 bases between the germline ends. The CDR3 totals 13 residues. The CDR3 sequence is CASSLGKDLGKYF. CDR3 sequence (DNA): TGTGCCAGCAGCTTAGGAAAGGACCTCGGGAAGTACTTC. Drawing the rest from reference TRBV7-2 and TRBJ2-7, the complete variable domain is GAGVSQSPSNKVTEKGKDVELRCDPISGHTALYWYRQSLGQGLEFLIYFQGNSAPDKSGLPSDRFSAERTGGSVSTLTIQRTQQEDSAVYLCASSLGKDLGKYFGPGTRLTVT.

Comment on this clonotype: A read error may be the cause here, since a much bigger clone is one base away. The chain combines TRBV9 with TRBJ2-7; unclear D gene. CDR1 SGDLS and CDR2 YYNGEE come from the germline V gene. The CDR3 loop spans 14 amino acids. Trimming cost V 6 bases and J 1 base, with 14 bases left between them. The CDR3 nucleotides are TGTGCCAGCAACTCCCGCGCCTTTTCCTACGAGCAGTACTTC. It is translated as CASNSRAFSYEQYF. Looking up the rest from reference TRBV9 and TRBJ2-7 gives the full variable domain: DSGVTQTPKHLITATGQRVTLRCSPRSGDLSVYWYQQSLDQGLQFLIQYYNGEERAKGNILERFSAQQFPDLHSELNLSSLELGDSALYFCASNSRAFSYEQYFGPGTRLTVT.

This clonotype was observed at least ten times. This chain uses TRBV6-4 with TRBJ2-3, with 13 bases fitting TRBD2. The CDR3 spans 15 residues. Trimming at V came to 0 bases and at J to 6 bases, leaving 0 bases not matched to a gene. Germline V gives CDR1 MRHNA, CDR2 SNTAGT. The CDR3 here is CASSDSTSGGDTQYF. The CDR3 DNA reads TGTGCCAGCAGTGACTCGACTAGCGGGGGGGATACGCAGTATTTT.